The T cell receptor beta chain under discussion was sequenced for a study of beta chain features in type 1 diabetes. The CDR3 contains 11 residues. Germline CDR1 is DFQATT and CDR2 is SNEGSKA (reference sequence). V was trimmed by 4 bases and J by 5 bases, leaving 8 bases between them. A sort by CD45RO/CCR7/CD25/CD127/CD95/CD27 yielded CD4+ naive, central memory, regulatory and stem cell-like memory cells. The isolated RNA, all of it, was reverse transcribed, so expressed TCRB transcripts were what got sequenced. Some clones are missing from TCRdb's copy, which holds only in-frame ones; the method was immunoSEQ multiplex PCR. The sample has some 900,000 clones, about 17% seen once. Study-level findings and limits: Here, the possible influence of HLA type (on TCRB rearrangement) remained unresolved. All four CD4+ subsets of Type 1 diabetes patients contained TCRB CDR3s that were moderately but significantly shorter.

Remarks on this clone: The antigen remains unidentified.

The chain couples TRBV20-1 to TRBJ2-5; D is uncertain. Sequencing was done on a sample of naive CD4+ T cells from blood. The TCR sequence derives from a woman younger than 30 in good health. This chain's CDR3 is CSATDTETQYF. Here the CDR3 DNA reads TGCAGTGCTACCGACACGGAGACCCAGTACTTC.